This TCR beta chain was observed in a study of blood T cell repertoires in COVID-19. Original analysis: Cell counts per sample came from amplifying reference gene primers. The data were produced by immunoSEQ multiplex PCR, yet TCRdb's version contains in-frame clones alone and is incomplete. V, J and clone size are taken as reported in that table, and D and trimming were inferred from the DNA itself. The sample carries 300,000 to 350,000 clones, about nine tenths recorded once. J lost 0 bases, V lost 3 bases, and 5 bases had no gene match. The CDR3 is made up of 18 amino acids. Germline V gene sequence: CDR1 SNHLY, CDR2 FYNNEI.

The sample comprised peripheral blood. The V call is TRBV2, the J call TRBJ2-3; TRBD2 matches 14 bases. This TCR was sampled from an older woman with COVID-19, enrolled during active disease. The CDR3 spells CASSDGTSGGPSTDTQYF. The CDR3 DNA is TGTGCCAGCAGTGACGGGACTAGCGGGGGCCCTAGCACAGATACGCAGTATTTT.